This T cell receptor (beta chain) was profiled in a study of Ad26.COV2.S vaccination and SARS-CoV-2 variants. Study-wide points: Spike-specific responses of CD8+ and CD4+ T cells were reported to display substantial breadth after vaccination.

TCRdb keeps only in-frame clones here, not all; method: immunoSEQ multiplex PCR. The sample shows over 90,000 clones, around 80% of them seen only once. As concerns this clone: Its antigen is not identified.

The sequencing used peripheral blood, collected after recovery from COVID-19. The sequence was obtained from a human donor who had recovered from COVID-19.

The CDR3 loop reads CASRKGQLLNTIYF. CDR3 nucleotide sequence: TGTGCCAGCAGAAAAGGACAGCTCCTAAACACCATATATTTT. The chain links TRBV28 to TRBJ1-3, with a possible D match to TRBD1 (6 bases). CDR3 length equals 14 residues. Deletions cut 6 bases from V and 6 bases from J, with 15 bases between. Germline values: CDR1 MDHEN, CDR2 SYDVKM. Combining the CDR3 with reference TRBV28 and TRBJ1-3 gives the whole variable domain DVKVTQSSRYLVKRTGEKVFLECVQDMDHENMFWYRQDPGLGLRLIYFSYDVKMKEKGDIPEGYSVSREKKERFSLILESASTNQTSMYLCASRKGQLLNTIYFGEGSWLTVV.